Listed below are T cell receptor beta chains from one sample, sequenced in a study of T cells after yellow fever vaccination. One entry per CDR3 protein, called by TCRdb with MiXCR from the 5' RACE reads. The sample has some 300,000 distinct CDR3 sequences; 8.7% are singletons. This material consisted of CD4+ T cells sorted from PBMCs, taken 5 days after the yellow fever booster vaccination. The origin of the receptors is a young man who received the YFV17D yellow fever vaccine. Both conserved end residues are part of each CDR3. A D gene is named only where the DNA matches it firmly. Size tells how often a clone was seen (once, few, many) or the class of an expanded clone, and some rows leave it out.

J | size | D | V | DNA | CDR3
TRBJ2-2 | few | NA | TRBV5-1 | TGCGCCAGCAGCTTGTCCGGGGCCACCGGGGAGCTGTTTTTT | CASSLSGATGELFF
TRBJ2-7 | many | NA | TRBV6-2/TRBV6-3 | TGTGCCAGCAGTTACTCTACCGTTCGCCGGGGGGAGCAGTACTTC | CASSYSTVRRGEQYF
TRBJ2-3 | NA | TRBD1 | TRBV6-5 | TGTGCCAGCAGGAAGACAGGGACAGATACGCAGTATTTT | CASRKTGTDTQYF
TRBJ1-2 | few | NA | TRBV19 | TGTGCCAGTAGTATAGACCCACTTGGAGGGATGTATGGCTACACCTTC | CASSIDPLGGMYGYTF
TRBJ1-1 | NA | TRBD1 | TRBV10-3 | TGTGCCATCAGTGAGCCGGACAGGTGGGCTTTCTTT | CAISEPDRWAFF
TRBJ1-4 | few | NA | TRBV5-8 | TGTGCCAGCAGCTTGGGACAGGTAGTAGGTGAAAAACTGTTTTTT | CASSLGQVVGEKLFF
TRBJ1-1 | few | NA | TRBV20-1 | TGCAGTGCCGTAGGGGACTTGAACACTGAAGCTTTCTTT | CSAVGDLNTEAFF
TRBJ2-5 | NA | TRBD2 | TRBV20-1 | TGCAGTGCTAGTGGACTAGTCGGCCAAGAGACCCAGTACTTC | CSASGLVGQETQYF
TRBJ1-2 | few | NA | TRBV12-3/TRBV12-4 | TGTGCCAGCGCCGTCCGCAAGCTGGTCCACTATGGCTACACCTTC | CASAVRKLVHYGYTF
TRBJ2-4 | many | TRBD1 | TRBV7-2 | TGTGCCAGCAGCCGACAGGGGGGAAACATTCAGTACTTC | CASSRQGGNIQYF
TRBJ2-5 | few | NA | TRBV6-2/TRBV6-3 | TGTGCCAGCAGTTGGAATCAAGAGACCCAGTACTTC | CASSWNQETQYF
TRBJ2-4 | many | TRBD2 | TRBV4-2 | TGTGCCAGCAGCCAAGCTGCTAGCGGGGGTACTCTAGCCAAAAACATTCAGTACTTC | CASSQAASGGTLAKNIQYF
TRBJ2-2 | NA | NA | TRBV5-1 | TGCGCCAGCAGCGCTGGACGAGGTGGGGACACCGGGGAGCTGTTTTTT | CASSAGRGGDTGELFF
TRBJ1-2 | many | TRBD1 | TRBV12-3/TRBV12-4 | TGTGCCAGCAGTCCCGACAGGGCCTATGGCTACACCTTC | CASSPDRAYGYTF
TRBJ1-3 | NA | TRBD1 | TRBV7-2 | TGTGCCAGCAGCATAGGACAGGGAGACACCATATATTTT | CASSIGQGDTIYF
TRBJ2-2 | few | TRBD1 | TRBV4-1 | TGCGCCAGCAGCCCCGGACAGGGGAGGACCGGGGAGCTGTTTTTT | CASSPGQGRTGELFF
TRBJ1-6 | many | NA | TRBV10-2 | TGCGCCAGCAGTGGGGATAATTCACCCCTCCACTTT | CASSGDNSPLHF
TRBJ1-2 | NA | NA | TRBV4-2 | TGTGCCAGCAGCCAAGATCTCCGTGGCTACACCTTC | CASSQDLRGYTF
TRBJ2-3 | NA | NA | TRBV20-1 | TGCAGTGCTAGGGGGTGGATTAGCACAGATACGCAGTATTTT | CSARGWISTDTQYF
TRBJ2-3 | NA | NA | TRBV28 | TGTGCCAGCAGTCCCCACCCGGCCGCGGGCACAGATACGCAGTATTTT | CASSPHPAAGTDTQYF
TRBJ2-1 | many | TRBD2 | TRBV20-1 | TGCAGTGCTCCCAGTCCCCTAGCGGGGGGGAGGGGGGCTAACAATGAGCAGTTCTTC | CSAPSPLAGGRGANNEQFF
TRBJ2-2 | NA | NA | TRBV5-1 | TGCGCCAGCGGGACACCCCCCGGGGAGCTGTTTTTT | CASGTPPGELFF
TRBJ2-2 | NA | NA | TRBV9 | TGTGCCAGCAGCGTGCCCCGGGCCGGGGAGCTGTTTTTT | CASSVPRAGELFF
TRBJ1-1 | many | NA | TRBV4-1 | TGCGCCAGCAGCCAGCCTACAGGGAACACTGAAGCTTTCTTT | CASSQPTGNTEAFF
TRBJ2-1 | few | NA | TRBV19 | TGTGCCAGTCGAAGGGAGACGTACAATGAGCAGTTCTTC | CASRRETYNEQFF
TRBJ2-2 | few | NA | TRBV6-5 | TGTGCCAGCAGTTACTCAGCAGGGTGGGGCGGGGAGCTGTTTTTT | CASSYSAGWGGELFF
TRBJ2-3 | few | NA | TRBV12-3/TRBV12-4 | TGTGCCAGCAGTTCACAGGACGGCCGCACAGATACGCAGTATTTT | CASSSQDGRTDTQYF
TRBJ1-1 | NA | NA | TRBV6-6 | TGTGCCAGCAGTTACTCGAGTCGGCTGAACACTGAAGCTTTCTTT | CASSYSSRLNTEAFF
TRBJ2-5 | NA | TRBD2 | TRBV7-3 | TGTGCCAGCAGCCAGGGACTAGCCGGGGGGGAGACCCAGTACTTC | CASSQGLAGGETQYF
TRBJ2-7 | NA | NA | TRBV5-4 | TGTGCCAGCCGCGCCGGGACTTTTCCCTACGAGCAGTACTTC | CASRAGTFPYEQYF
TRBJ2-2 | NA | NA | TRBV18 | TGTGCCAGCTCGACAGTATCGAACACCGGGGAGCTGTTTTTT | CASSTVSNTGELFF
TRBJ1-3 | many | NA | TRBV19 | TGTGCCAGTAGCCTGGGAAGTGGAAACACCATATATTTT | CASSLGSGNTIYF
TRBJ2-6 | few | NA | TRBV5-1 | TGCGCCAGCAGCTTGGCTTACTCTGGGGCCAACGTCCTGACTTTC | CASSLAYSGANVLTF
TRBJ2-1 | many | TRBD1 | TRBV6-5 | TGTGCCAGCAGTTACGCTTGGACAGGGACTAATGAGCAGTTCTTC | CASSYAWTGTNEQFF
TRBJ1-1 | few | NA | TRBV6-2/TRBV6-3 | TGTGCCGGCAGTTTCCACGGACCCGAACGAAGCACCACTGAAGCTTTCTTT | CAGSFHGPERSTTEAFF
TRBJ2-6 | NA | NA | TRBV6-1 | TGTGCCAGCAGTGGTCGGACAGCCTCTTACGGGGCCAACGTCCTGACTTTC | CASSGRTASYGANVLTF
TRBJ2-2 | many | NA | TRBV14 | TGTGCCAGCAGCCAAGATCGGACCGGGCGCCTGTTTTTT | CASSQDRTGRLFF
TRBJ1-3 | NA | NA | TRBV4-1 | TGCGCCAGCAGCCAACTCAGGGGTCCCGGAAACACCATATATTTT | CASSQLRGPGNTIYF
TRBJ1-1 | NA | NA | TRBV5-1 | TGCGCCAGCAGATTAGGCGGATTGAACACTGAAGCTTTCTTT | CASRLGGLNTEAFF
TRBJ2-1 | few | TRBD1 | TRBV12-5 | TGTGCTAGTGGTCCTCCAGGACAGGGATTTTCTAATGAGCAGTTCTTC | CASGPPGQGFSNEQFF
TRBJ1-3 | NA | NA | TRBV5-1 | TGCGCCAGCAGCTCGAGCCTACAGGGCTCTGGAAACACCATATATTTT | CASSSSLQGSGNTIYF
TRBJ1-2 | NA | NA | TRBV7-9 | TGTGCCAGCAGCTTAGTCACGGCAGACTATGGCTACACCTTC | CASSLVTADYGYTF
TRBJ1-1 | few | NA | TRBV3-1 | TGTGCCAGCAGCCAAGCGGGAAGGACAAGGGCTTTCTTT | CASSQAGRTRAFF
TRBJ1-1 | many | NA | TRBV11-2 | TGTGCCAGCAGCTTGCAACCAGGGGTGAACACTGAAGCTTTCTTT | CASSLQPGVNTEAFF
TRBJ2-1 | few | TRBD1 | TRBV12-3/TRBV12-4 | TGTGCCATCACCGGGACAGCGGTTTTCAATGAGCAGTTCTTC | CAITGTAVFNEQFF
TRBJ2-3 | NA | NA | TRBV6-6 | TGTGCCAGCAGTTACCTAAGGACAGAAGATCTCACAGATACGCAGTATTTT | CASSYLRTEDLTDTQYF